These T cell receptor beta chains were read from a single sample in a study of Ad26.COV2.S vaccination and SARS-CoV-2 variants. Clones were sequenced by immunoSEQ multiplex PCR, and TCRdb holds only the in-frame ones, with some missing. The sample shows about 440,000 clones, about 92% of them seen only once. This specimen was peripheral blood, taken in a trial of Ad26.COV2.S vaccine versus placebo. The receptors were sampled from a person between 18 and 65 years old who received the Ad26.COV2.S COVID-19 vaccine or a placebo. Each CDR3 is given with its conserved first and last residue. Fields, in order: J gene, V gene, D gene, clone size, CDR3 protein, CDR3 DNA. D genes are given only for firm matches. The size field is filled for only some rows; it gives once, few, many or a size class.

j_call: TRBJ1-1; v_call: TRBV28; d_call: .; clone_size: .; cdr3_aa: CASSFSRNTEAFF; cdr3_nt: TGTGCCAGCAGTTTCAGCAGGAACACTGAAGCTTTCTTT
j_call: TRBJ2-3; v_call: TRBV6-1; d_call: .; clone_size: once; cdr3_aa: CASSDRFPGSSDTQYF; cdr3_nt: TGTGCCAGCAGTGATAGATTTCCCGGATCGTCAGATACGCAGTATTTT
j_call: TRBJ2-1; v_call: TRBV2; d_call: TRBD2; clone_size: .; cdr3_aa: CASGTSGSLEQFF; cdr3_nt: TGTGCCAGCGGGACTAGCGGGAGTCTCGAGCAGTTCTTC
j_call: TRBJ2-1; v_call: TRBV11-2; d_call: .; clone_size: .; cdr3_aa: CASSLDTSSSYNEQFF; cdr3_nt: TGTGCCAGCAGCTTAGACACTAGCAGCTCCTACAATGAGCAGTTCTTC
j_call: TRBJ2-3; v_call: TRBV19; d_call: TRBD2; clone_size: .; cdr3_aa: CASSIGSGIWNSLDTQYF; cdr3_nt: TGTGCCAGTAGTATAGGTAGCGGGATTTGGAATTCATTAGATACGCAGTATTTT
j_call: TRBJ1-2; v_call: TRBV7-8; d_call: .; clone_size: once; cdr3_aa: CASSLAMTVSRSDGYTF; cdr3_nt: TGTGCCAGCAGCTTAGCGATGACGGTCTCTAGGAGTGATGGCTACACCTTC
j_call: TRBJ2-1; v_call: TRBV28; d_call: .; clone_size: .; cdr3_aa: CASSFEGNWWFF; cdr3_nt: TGTGCCAGCAGTTTCGAGGGGAACTGGTGGTTCTTC
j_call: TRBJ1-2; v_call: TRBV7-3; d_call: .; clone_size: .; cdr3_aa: CASSLHKANYGYTF; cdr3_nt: TGTGCCAGCAGCTTACACAAAGCTAACTATGGCTACACCTTC
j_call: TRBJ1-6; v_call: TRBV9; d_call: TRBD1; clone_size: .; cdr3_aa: CASSVAVTGVTPLHF; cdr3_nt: TGTGCCAGCAGCGTAGCGGTGACAGGGGTGACGCCCCTCCACTTT
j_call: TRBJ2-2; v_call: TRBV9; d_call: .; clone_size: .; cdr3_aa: CASSFPANTGELFF; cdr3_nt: TGTGCCAGCAGCTTTCCAGCGAACACCGGGGAGCTGTTTTTT
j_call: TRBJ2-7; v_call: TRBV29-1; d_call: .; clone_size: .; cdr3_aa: CSVEEVQRGSYEQYF; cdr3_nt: TGCAGCGTTGAAGAGGTACAGCGTGGCTCCTACGAGCAGTACTTC
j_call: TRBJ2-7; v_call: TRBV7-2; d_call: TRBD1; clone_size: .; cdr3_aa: CASSLYGTGTVEQYF; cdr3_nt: TGTGCCAGCAGCTTGTACGGGACAGGGACTGTCGAGCAGTACTTC
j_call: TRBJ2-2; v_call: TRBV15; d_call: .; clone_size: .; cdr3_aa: CATSRGGRHTGELFF; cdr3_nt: TGTGCCACCAGCAGAGGCGGCAGACACACCGGGGAGCTGTTTTTT
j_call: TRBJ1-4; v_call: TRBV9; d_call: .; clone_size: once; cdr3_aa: CASSVGYSEKLFF; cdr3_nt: TGTGCCAGCAGCGTAGGGTACAGTGAAAAACTGTTTTTT
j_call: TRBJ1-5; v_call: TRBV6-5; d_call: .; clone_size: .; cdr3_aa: CASRMDSSNQPQHF; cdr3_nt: TGTGCCAGCAGAATGGACAGTAGCAATCAGCCCCAGCATTTT
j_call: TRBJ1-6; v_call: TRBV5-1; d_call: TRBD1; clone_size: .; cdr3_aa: CASSLTGGNSPLHF; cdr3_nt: TGCGCCAGCAGCTTGACAGGGGGAAATTCACCCCTCCACTTT
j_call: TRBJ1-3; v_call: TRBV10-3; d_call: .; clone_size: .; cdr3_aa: CAIRPASGNTIYF; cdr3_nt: TGTGCCATCCGGCCAGCCTCTGGAAACACCATATATTTT
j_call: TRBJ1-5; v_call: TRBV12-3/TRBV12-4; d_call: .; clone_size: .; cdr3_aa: CASSLQGHQPQHF; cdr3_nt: TGTGCCAGCAGTCTCCAGGGCCATCAGCCCCAGCATTTT
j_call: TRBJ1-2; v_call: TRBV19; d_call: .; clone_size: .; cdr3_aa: CASRLGHANYGYTF; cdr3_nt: TGTGCCAGTAGATTAGGACACGCTAACTATGGCTACACCTTC
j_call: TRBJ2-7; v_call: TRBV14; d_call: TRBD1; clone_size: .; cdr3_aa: CASTPGQGAAEQYF; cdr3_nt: TGTGCCAGCACCCCCGGACAGGGGGCGGCCGAGCAGTACTTC
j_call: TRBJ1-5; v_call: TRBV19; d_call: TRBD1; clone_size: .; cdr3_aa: CASTVTGASNQPQHF; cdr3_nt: TGTGCCAGTACCGTGACAGGGGCGAGCAATCAGCCCCAGCATTTT
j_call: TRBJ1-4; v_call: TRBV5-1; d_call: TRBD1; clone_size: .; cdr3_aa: CASSLGTGTGVEKLFF; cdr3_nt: TGCGCCAGCAGCTTGGGAACCGGGACAGGGGTCGAAAAACTGTTTTTT
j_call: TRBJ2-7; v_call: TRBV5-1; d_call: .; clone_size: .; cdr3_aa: CASSLSGAIYEQYF; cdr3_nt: TGCGCCAGCAGCTTATCGGGGGCCATTTACGAGCAGTACTTC
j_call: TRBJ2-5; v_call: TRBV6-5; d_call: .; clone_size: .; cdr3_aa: CASSYLPQETQYF; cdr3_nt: TGTGCCAGCAGTTATCTTCCCCAAGAGACCCAGTACTTC
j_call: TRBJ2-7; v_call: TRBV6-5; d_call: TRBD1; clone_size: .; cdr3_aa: CASSTDRAVGVQYF; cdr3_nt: TGTGCCAGCAGTACGGACAGGGCCGTTGGGGTGCAGTACTTC
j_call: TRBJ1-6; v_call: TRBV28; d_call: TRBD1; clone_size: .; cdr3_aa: CASSPILDREYSPLHF; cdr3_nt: TGTGCCAGCAGCCCGATACTCGACAGGGAATATTCACCCCTCCACTTT
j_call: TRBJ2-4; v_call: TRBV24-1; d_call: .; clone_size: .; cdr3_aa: CATSDNVRGKGNIQYF; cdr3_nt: TGTGCCACCAGTGATAACGTCCGGGGCAAGGGAAACATTCAGTACTTC
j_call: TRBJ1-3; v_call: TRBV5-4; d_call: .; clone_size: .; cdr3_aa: CASSLARGSGNTIYF; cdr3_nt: TGTGCCAGCAGCTTGGCTAGGGGGTCCGGAAACACCATATATTTT
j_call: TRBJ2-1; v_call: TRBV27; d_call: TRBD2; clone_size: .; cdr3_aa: CASSWGGGRWKGNEQFF; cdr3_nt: TGTGCCAGCAGCTGGGGGGGTGGGAGGTGGAAAGGCAATGAGCAGTTCTTC
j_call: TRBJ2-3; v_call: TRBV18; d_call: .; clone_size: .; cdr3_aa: CASSRDRGFLAGGPDTQYF; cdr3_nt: TGTGCCAGCTCCCGGGACAGGGGATTCCTAGCGGGAGGCCCAGATACGCAGTATTTT
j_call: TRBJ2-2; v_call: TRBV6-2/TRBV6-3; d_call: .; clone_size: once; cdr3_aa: CASSYSSFRANTGELFF; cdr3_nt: TGTGCCAGCAGTTACTCGAGTTTCAGGGCGAACACCGGGGAGCTGTTTTTT
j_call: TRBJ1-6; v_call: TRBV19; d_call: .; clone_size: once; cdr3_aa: CASSRAGNSPLHF; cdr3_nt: TGTGCCAGTAGTCGGGCCGGTAATTCACCCCTCCACTTT
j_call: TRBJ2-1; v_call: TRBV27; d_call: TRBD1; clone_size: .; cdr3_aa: CASKRDRGLTSVGKNLHEQFF; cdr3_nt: TGTGCCAGCAAACGAGACAGGGGGCTGACTAGTGTGGGGAAAAATTTGCATGAGCAGTTCTTC
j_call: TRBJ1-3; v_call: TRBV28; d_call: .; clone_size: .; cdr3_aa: CASSQLLDTIYF; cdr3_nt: TGTGCCAGCAGTCAATTGTTGGACACCATATATTTT
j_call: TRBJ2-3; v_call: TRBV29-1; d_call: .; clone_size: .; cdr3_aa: CSASRGATDTQYF; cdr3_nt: TGCAGCGCCTCAAGGGGGGCGACAGATACGCAGTATTTT
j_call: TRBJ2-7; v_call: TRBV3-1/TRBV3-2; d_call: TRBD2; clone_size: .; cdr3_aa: CASSQDQREDGYEQYF; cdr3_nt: TGTGCCAGCAGCCAAGATCAGCGGGAGGATGGGTACGAGCAGTACTTC
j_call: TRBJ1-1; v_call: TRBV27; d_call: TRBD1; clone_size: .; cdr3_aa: CASSFDRANTEAFF; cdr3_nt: TGTGCCAGCAGTTTCGACAGGGCGAACACTGAAGCTTTCTTT
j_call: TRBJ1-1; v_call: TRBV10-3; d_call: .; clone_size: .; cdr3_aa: CAINDVDVGTEAFF; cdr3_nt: TGTGCCATCAATGACGTCGACGTGGGCACTGAAGCTTTCTTT
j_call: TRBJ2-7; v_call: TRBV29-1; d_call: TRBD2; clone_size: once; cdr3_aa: CSVFTRLAGDYEQYF; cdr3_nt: TGCAGCGTTTTTACCCGACTGGCGGGGGATTACGAGCAGTACTTC
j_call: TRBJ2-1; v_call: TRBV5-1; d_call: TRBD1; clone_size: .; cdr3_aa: CASSFPGQGYNEQFF; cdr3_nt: TGCGCCAGCAGCTTCCCGGGACAGGGCTACAATGAGCAGTTCTTC
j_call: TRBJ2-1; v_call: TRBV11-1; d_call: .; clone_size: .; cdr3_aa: CASSLARAGRQFF; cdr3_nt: TGTGCCAGCAGCTTAGCGCGGGCGGGAAGGCAGTTCTTC
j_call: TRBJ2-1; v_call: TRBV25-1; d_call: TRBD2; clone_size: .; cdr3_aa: CASSVAGASDNEQFF; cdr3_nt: TGTGCCAGCAGTGTTGCGGGAGCCTCGGATAATGAGCAGTTCTTC
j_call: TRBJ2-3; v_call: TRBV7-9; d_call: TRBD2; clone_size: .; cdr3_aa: CASSRTGGPSTDTQYF; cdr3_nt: TGTGCCAGCAGCCGGACGGGAGGGCCTAGCACAGATACGCAGTATTTT
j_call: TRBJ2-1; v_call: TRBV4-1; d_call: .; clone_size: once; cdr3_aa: CASSQVVSAGYNEQFF; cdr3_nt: TGCGCCAGCAGCCAAGTCGTTTCTGCAGGCTACAATGAGCAGTTCTTC
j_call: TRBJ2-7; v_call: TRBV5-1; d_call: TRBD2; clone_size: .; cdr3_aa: CASSWTSGRKVYEQYF; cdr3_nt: TGCGCCAGCAGTTGGACTAGCGGGAGGAAGGTCTACGAGCAGTACTTC
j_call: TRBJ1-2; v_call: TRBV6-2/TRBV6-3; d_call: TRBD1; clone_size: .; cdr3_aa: CASSDDREGYTF; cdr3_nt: TGTGCCAGCAGTGACGACAGGGAGGGCTACACCTTC
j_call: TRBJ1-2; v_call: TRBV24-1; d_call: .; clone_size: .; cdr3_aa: CATSDLGFNYGYTF; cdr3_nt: TGTGCCACCAGTGATTTGGGGTTTAACTATGGCTACACCTTC
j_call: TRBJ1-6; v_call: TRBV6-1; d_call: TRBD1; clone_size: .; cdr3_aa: CASSEFQGGNSPLHF; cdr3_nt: TGTGCCAGCAGTGAGTTTCAGGGGGGTAATTCACCCCTCCACTTT
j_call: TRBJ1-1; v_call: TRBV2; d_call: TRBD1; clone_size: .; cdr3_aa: CASGPTGVAFF; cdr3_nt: TGTGCCAGCGGTCCCACAGGGGTGGCTTTCTTT
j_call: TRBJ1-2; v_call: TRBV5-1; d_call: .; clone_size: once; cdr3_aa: CASSSAGGGTNYGYTF; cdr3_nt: TGCGCCAGCAGCTCGGCGGGAGGGGGTACTAACTATGGCTACACCTTC
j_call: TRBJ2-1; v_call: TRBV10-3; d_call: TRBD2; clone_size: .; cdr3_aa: CAISDLWVSGSPSSYNEQFF; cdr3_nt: TGTGCCATCAGTGACCTTTGGGTTAGCGGGAGCCCCAGCTCCTACAATGAGCAGTTCTTC
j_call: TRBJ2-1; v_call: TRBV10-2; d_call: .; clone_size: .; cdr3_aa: CASSESIYNEQFF; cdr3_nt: TGCGCCAGCAGTGAATCCATCTATAATGAGCAGTTCTTC
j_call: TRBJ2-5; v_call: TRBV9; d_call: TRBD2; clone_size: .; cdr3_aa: CASSVREGPWTQYF; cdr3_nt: TGTGCCAGCAGCGTTAGGGAGGGTCCATGGACCCAGTACTTC
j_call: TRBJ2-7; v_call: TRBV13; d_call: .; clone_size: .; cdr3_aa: CASQKFVYEQYF; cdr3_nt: TGTGCCAGCCAGAAGTTCGTCTACGAGCAGTACTTC